One and the same sample provided the 19 T cell receptor beta chains below, sequenced in a study of blood T cell repertoires in COVID-19. Assay used: immunoSEQ multiplex PCR; TCRdb lists only in-frame clones, some missing. The sample contains under 150,000 clones, roughly 82% of which appear only once. Sequenced material: peripheral blood. These receptors were collected from a woman in her thirties or forties with acute or convalescent COVID-19.

This chain joins TRBV25-1 and TRBJ1-1, with 7 bases matching TRBD1. J lost 3 bases, V lost 5 bases, and 6 bases had no gene match. The CDR3 totals 14 residues. CDR1 MGHDK and CDR2 SYGVNS come from the germline V gene. The CDR3 loop is CASSLGQKHTEAFF. Written as DNA, the CDR3 is TGTGCCAGCAGTTTGGGACAGAAGCACACTGAAGCTTTCTTT.

This clone came up a few times. CDR3 region: CASSGDRGLSNQPQHF. Here the CDR3 DNA reads TGTGCCAGCAGTGGAGACAGGGGGCTTAGCAATCAGCCCCAGCATTTT. The chain combines TRBV2 with TRBJ1-5; TRBD1 matches at 10 bases. This CDR3 region has 16 residues. J gave up 0 bases and V 4 bases, and 3 bases lay outside the gene matches. Germline CDR1 reads SNHLY; CDR2 reads FYNNEI.

The chain employs TRBV7-2 and TRBJ1-4; D gene ambiguous. The V and J ends lost 0 bases and 1 base respectively, with 9 bases between them. Germline-derived CDR1 and CDR2 are SGHTA and FQGNSA. The CDR3 runs to 16 residues. CDR3 in amino acids: CASSLATGRTNEKLFF. CDR3 sequence (DNA): TGTGCCAGCAGCTTAGCGACGGGGAGAACTAATGAAAAACTGTTTTTT.

The chain employs TRBV15 and TRBJ1-5; 10 positions agree with TRBD1. This CDR3 contains 17 residues. Germline CDR1 and CDR2: LNHNV and YYDKDF (reference sequence). J lost 7 bases, V lost 0 bases, and 9 bases had no gene match. CDR3: CATSREKPGQGFQPQHF. CDR3 nucleotide sequence: TGTGCCACCAGCAGAGAAAAACCGGGACAGGGGTTCCAGCCCCAGCATTTT. Full variable domain (outside the CDR3, taken from reference TRBV15 and TRBJ1-5): DAMVIQNPRYQVTQFGKPVTLSCSQTLNHNVMYWYQQKSSQAPKLLFHYYDKDFNNEADTPDNFQSRRPNTSFCFLDIRSPGLGDTAMYLCATSREKPGQGFQPQHFGDGTRLSIL.

The J gene is TRBJ1-4, the V gene TRBV19; D gene unclear. The V gene's germline CDR1 is LNHDA and CDR2 SQIVND (reference sequence). V dropped 4 bases and J dropped 8 bases, with 11 bases sitting between them. CDR3 length equals 13 residues. The DNA for the CDR3 is TGTGCCAGTAGTAGATCACTGGAGGAAAAACTGTTTTTT. It yields the protein CASSRSLEEKLFF.

The chain employs TRBV7-2 and TRBJ1-2; 9 bases are a match to TRBD1. J was trimmed by 5 bases and V by 4 bases; bases with no gene match: 11. This CDR3 has 16 residues. Looked up from germline, CDR1 is SGHTA and CDR2 is FQGNSA. The CDR3 region is CASSSPGQGRSYGYTF. CDR3 nucleotide sequence: TGTGCCAGCAGCTCCCCGGGACAGGGTCGGTCATATGGCTACACCTTC.

The rearrangement links TRBV5-8 to TRBJ1-2; the match to TRBD1 covers 7 bases. CDR3 length: 18 residues. The V gene's germline CDR1 is SGHTS and CDR2 YDEGEE. V shed 0 bases and J 0 bases; nucleotides not matched to a gene: 11. This chain's CDR3 is CASSLVGTELLTNYGYTF. The CDR3 DNA reads TGTGCCAGCAGCTTGGTTGGGACAGAGCTACTTACTAACTATGGCTACACCTTC. The full variable domain, rest sourced from reference TRBV5-8 and TRBJ1-2, is EAGVTQSPTHLIKTRGQQATLRCSPISGHTSVYWYQQALGLGLQFLLWYDEGEERNRGNFPPRFSGRQFPNYSSELNVNALELEDSALYLCASSLVGTELLTNYGYTFGSGTRLTVV.

This chain uses TRBV5-1 with TRBJ1-1; D possibly corresponds to TRBD1 (5 bases). Germline V CDR1 and CDR2: SGHRS, YFSETQ. The CDR3 contains 14 residues. Trimming took 2 bases from V and 9 from J, leaving 17 bases between them. This CDR3 is CASSFQIGEGKAFF. Here the CDR3 DNA reads TGCGCCAGCAGCTTCCAAATTGGGGAGGGGAAAGCTTTCTTT.

This clone appeared a single time. The chain couples TRBV29-1 to TRBJ2-7, with TRBD2 matching over 7 bases. The CDR3 sequence is 12 residues long. The V gene's germline CDR1 is SQVTM and CDR2 ANQGSEA. J was trimmed by 0 bases and V by 7 bases; bases with no gene match: 3. The CDR3 DNA is TGCAGCGCTCGGACTAGCTCCTACGAGCAGTACTTC. Protein product: CSARTSSYEQYF.

This clone appeared a single time. Other nucleotide sequences in the sample specify the same CDR3. The V gene is TRBV6-5, the J gene TRBJ1-5, with D possibly being TRBD1 (5 bases). The CDR3 length is 14 residues. Germline V gene lookup returns CDR1 MNHEY and CDR2 SVGAGI. The V and J ends lost 0 bases and 4 bases respectively, with 7 bases between them. The CDR3 spells CASSYSGGNQPQHF. DNA for the CDR3: TGTGCCAGCAGTTACTCGGGGGGGAATCAGCCCCAGCATTTT.

The chain joins TRBV4-1 to TRBJ2-7, with D possibly matching TRBD2 (6 bases). Germline assignment: CDR1 MGHRA and CDR2 YSYEKL. This CDR3 comprises 16 residues. The V and J ends lost 0 bases and 5 bases respectively, with 17 bases between them. CDR3 coding DNA: TGCGCCAGCAGCCAAGAATTTACTAGCTTTTCCAACGAGCAGTACTTC. Protein sequence: CASSQEFTSFSNEQYF.

This chain uses TRBV5-6 with TRBJ2-7, with 8 bases fitting TRBD2. CDR1 and CDR2 from the germline V gene are SGHDT and YYEEEE. Losses at the gene ends were 1 base for V and 5 bases for J; bases not matched to a gene: 20. The CDR3 consists of 19 residues. CDR3 loop: CASSLYRLAGTGVGNEQYF. The CDR3 bases are TGTGCCAGCAGCTTGTATCGCCTAGCGGGCACTGGGGTCGGGAACGAGCAGTACTTC. Full variable domain (remainder filled in from reference TRBV5-6 and TRBJ2-7): DAGVTQSPTHLIKTRGQQVTLRCSPKSGHDTVSWYQQALGQGPQFIFQYYEEEERQRGNFPDRFSGHQFPNYSSELNVNALLLGDSALYLCASSLYRLAGTGVGNEQYFGPGTRLTVT.

This clone rates as medium-sized (0.01 to 0.1%). The chain employs TRBV19 and TRBJ1-6; unclear D gene. Per germline, CDR1 LNHDA and CDR2 SQIVND (reference sequence). With 10 bases removed from V and 8 bases from J, the gap between germline ends came to 27 bases. The CDR3 has 17 amino acids. The CDR3 region is CAIPRRPPIPNDSPLHF. In DNA form, the CDR3 reads TGTGCCATTCCAAGGCGGCCTCCAATTCCCAATGATTCACCCCTCCACTTT. The whole variable domain, filled in from reference TRBV19 and TRBJ1-6, reads DGGITQSPKYLFRKEGQNVTLSCEQNLNHDAMYWYRQDPGQGLRLIYYSQIVNDFQKGDIAEGYSVSREKKESFPLTVTSAQKNPTAFYLCAIPRRPPIPNDSPLHFGNGTRLTVT.

V gene TRBV2 combines with J gene TRBJ2-5, with 9 bases matching TRBD1. This CDR3 contains 14 residues. CDR1 and CDR2 (germline): SNHLY, FYNNEI. J was trimmed by 5 bases and V by 8 bases; bases with no gene match: 9. The CDR3 DNA follows: TGTGCCAGCTCCCGCGGGACAGGGAGGGAGACCCAGTACTTC. Residues: CASSRGTGRETQYF.

The CDR3 region is CATSNRQASPFLEAFF. CDR3 DNA: TGTGCCACCAGTAACCGACAGGCAAGTCCGTTCCTTGAAGCTTTCTTT. The chain couples TRBV24-1 to TRBJ1-1, with a weak D call TRBD1 (6 bases). The CDR3 loop spans 16 amino acids. The germline V and J ends were trimmed by 6 bases and 7 bases, with 23 bases remaining between them. The V gene's germline CDR1 is KGHDR and CDR2 SFDVKD.

The rearrangement uses TRBV5-1 and TRBJ2-5; TRBD1 matches at 9 bases. The CDR3 spans 16 residues. The ends lost 0 bases at V and 5 bases at J; junction bases unmatched: 8. CDR1 is SGHRS and CDR2 is YFSETQ in the germline V gene. The CDR3 is CASSLVGQGGGETQYF. CDR3 in DNA: TGCGCCAGCAGCTTGGTGGGACAGGGTGGAGGTGAGACCCAGTACTTC.

The chain uses TRBV7-8 and TRBJ2-7; 11 nucleotides align to TRBD2. The CDR3 is 15 amino acids. Germline loops: CDR1 SGHVS, CDR2 FQNEAQ. With 5 bases clipped from V and 3 bases from J, the junction kept 6 bases outside the gene matches. CDR3 in DNA: TGTGCCAGCAGCCTACGACTAGCGGGGCTCTACGAGCAGTACTTC. It is translated as CASSLRLAGLYEQYF.

This clone came up once. V is TRBV9 and J is TRBJ1-2, with D possibly matching TRBD1 (6 bases). Per germline, CDR1 SGDLS and CDR2 YYNGEE. V lost 6 bases to trimming and J lost 8 bases, with 26 bases between them. CDR3 length: 16 amino acids. CDR3 bases: TGTGCCAGCACCGTTGGTCTTGTAGGGACACTTGGCGGCTACACCTTC. Translation: CASTVGLVGTLGGYTF.

The genes are TRBV5-1 and TRBJ2-1; 10 nucleotides match TRBD2. CDR1 is SGHRS, CDR2 YFSETQ, per germline. V lost 2 bases, J lost 3 bases, and 2 bases stayed unmatched. This CDR3 is 15 amino acids long. This chain's CDR3 is CASSLSGGDYNEQFF. DNA of the CDR3: TGCGCCAGCAGCTTAAGCGGGGGGGACTACAATGAGCAGTTCTTC. Combining the CDR3 with reference TRBV5-1 and TRBJ2-1 gives the whole variable domain KAGVTQTPRYLIKTRGQQVTLSCSPISGHRSVSWYQQTPGQGLQFLFEYFSETQRNKGNFPGRFSGRQFSNSRSEMNVSTLELGDSALYLCASSLSGGDYNEQFFGPGTRLTVL.